This T cell receptor (beta chain) was captured by sequencing in a study of technical replicates of blood from a handful of donors. The V end lost 4 bases, the J end lost 11 bases, and 15 bases lay between the germline ends. Germline CDR1 reads SGHTS; CDR2 reads YDEGEE. The CDR3 extends over 12 amino acids. This table comes from immunoSEQ multiplex PCR, and its TCRdb copy is limited to in-frame clones, with some not included. The repertoire includes 70,000 to 95,000 clones, 85% to 95% of them detected once, and approximately 0.25% sits in the top ten. Sequenced: T cells isolated from PBMCs. The chain combines TRBV5-8 with TRBJ1-1, with D hard to call. This receptor was obtained from a human donor in good health. In DNA, the CDR3 is TGTGCCAGCAGCAACCCGCGTCGAGGGGCTTTCTTT. As protein: CASSNPRRGAFF.